This is a list of T cell receptor beta chains from one sample in a study of blood T cell repertoires in COVID-19. Method: immunoSEQ multiplex PCR; TCRdb's copy keeps in-frame clones and lacks some. Among 200,000 to 250,000 clones listed, more than 75% were seen once. Sequencing was carried out using peripheral blood. The receptors here all came from a woman in her 70s with COVID-19, enrolled during active disease. Both conserved end residues are part of each CDR3. D genes are given only for firm matches. Clone size is given for some rows only: seen once, a few or many times, or a class if the clone is expanded.

size	J	V	D	DNA	CDR3
.	TRBJ1-2	TRBV15	.	TGTGCCACCAGCAGAGATCTTCGCCAGGTGACCTATGGCTACACCTTC	CATSRDLRQVTYGYTF
.	TRBJ1-6	TRBV3-1/TRBV3-2	.	TGTGCCAGCAGCGACCGGACAGTTTATAATTCACCCCTCCACTTT	CASSDRTVYNSPLHF
.	TRBJ1-1	TRBV20-1	.	TGCAGTGCTAGTAGTAGTACTCCGATGAACACTGAAGCTTTCTTT	CSASSSTPMNTEAFF
.	TRBJ2-3	TRBV5-1	.	TGCGCCAGCAGCTTGGGGGTGGGCTCGGGCACAGATACGCAGTATTTT	CASSLGVGSGTDTQYF
.	TRBJ2-2	TRBV4-2	.	TGTGCCAGCAGCCGGAGGGGGGGCAACACCGGGGAGCTGTTTTTT	CASSRRGGNTGELFF
.	TRBJ2-1	TRBV5-1	TRBD2	TGCGCCAGCAGCTCCTCGACTAGCGGCAATTACAATGAGCAGTTCTTC	CASSSSTSGNYNEQFF
.	TRBJ1-3	TRBV25-1	.	TGTGCCAGCAGTTCAGTTTTCTCTGGAAACACCATATATTTT	CASSSVFSGNTIYF
.	TRBJ2-1	TRBV28	.	TGTGCCAGCAGTTCCGGGACTCCCAGCGTGCATGAGCAGTTCTTC	CASSSGTPSVHEQFF
once	TRBJ1-6	TRBV7-2	.	TGTGCCAGCAGTTCCAGGGCTGGGGATTCACCCCTCCACTTT	CASSSRAGDSPLHF
.	TRBJ2-7	TRBV6-6	.	TGTGCCAGCAGACCACTAACAGGGATGGGTTCCTACGAGCAGTACTTC	CASRPLTGMGSYEQYF
.	TRBJ2-2	TRBV5-6	.	TGTGCCAGCAGCTTGGGGTGGGCAACCGGGGAGCTGTTTTTT	CASSLGWATGELFF
.	TRBJ1-1	TRBV4-3	TRBD1	TGCGCCAGCAGCCAAGACAAGACAGGGAGGAACACTGAAGCTTTCTTT	CASSQDKTGRNTEAFF
once	TRBJ1-1	TRBV9	.	TGTGCCAGCAGCGTAGGACCGACTGGCAACACTGAAGCTTTCTTT	CASSVGPTGNTEAFF
.	TRBJ1-2	TRBV6-6	TRBD1	TGTGCCAGCAGGGGTCAGGGGGCTTCCGACGGCTACACCTTC	CASRGQGASDGYTF
.	TRBJ2-7	TRBV5-1	TRBD1	TGCGCCAGCAGCGCGGACAGGGTCTACGAGCAGTACTTC	CASSADRVYEQYF
.	TRBJ1-6	TRBV5-6	.	TGTGCCAGCAGCTTGGCCCAGGGCAGGAATAGGTCACCCCTCCACTTT	CASSLAQGRNRSPLHF
once	TRBJ2-2	TRBV19	TRBD2	TGTGCCAGTAGTCAATCTAGCGGGAGAAAAACCGGGGAGCTGTTTTTT	CASSQSSGRKTGELFF
.	TRBJ1-5	TRBV28	TRBD1	TGTGCCAGCAGTTTACCGGGACAGGGTGGACTTTATAGCAATCAGCCCCAGCATTTT	CASSLPGQGGLYSNQPQHF
.	TRBJ1-6	TRBV4-1	TRBD1	TGCGCCAGCAGCCAAGCCCGACAGGGGGCTTCCTTCGACACCTCACCCCTCCACTTT	CASSQARQGASFDTSPLHF
few	TRBJ1-4	TRBV4-3	.	TGCGCCAGCAGCCAAGAGGGACAAGGAAATGAAAAACTGTTTTTT	CASSQEGQGNEKLFF
.	TRBJ2-1	TRBV7-9	.	TGTGCCAGCAGCCCAGGACAGTTCTCCTACAATGAGCAGTTCTTC	CASSPGQFSYNEQFF
.	TRBJ2-5	TRBV24-1	TRBD2	TGTGCCACCGTGCTAGCGGGCATAACCTTACAAGAGACCCAGTACTTC	CATVLAGITLQETQYF
.	TRBJ1-5	TRBV28	.	TGTGCCAGCAGTCCCCCTGGGGGGGGCAATCAGCCCCAGCATTTT	CASSPPGGGNQPQHF
.	TRBJ2-3	TRBV27	.	TGTGCCAGCAGTCTCACCGGGAATACGCAGTATTTT	CASSLTGNTQYF
few	TRBJ2-5	TRBV5-1	TRBD2	TGCGCCAGCAGCGGGTTAGCGGGAGAGACCCAGTACTTC	CASSGLAGETQYF
once	TRBJ2-3	TRBV7-2	TRBD2	TGTGCCAGCAGCCCTGGGACTAGCGGGGTCACAGATACGCAGTATTTT	CASSPGTSGVTDTQYF
.	TRBJ2-3	TRBV5-6	TRBD2	TGTGCCAGCAGCACTACCAAGACTAGCGGGAGCACAGATACGCAGTATTTT	CASSTTKTSGSTDTQYF
.	TRBJ1-4	TRBV4-3	TRBD1	TGCGCCAGCAGCCTAACAGGGGGAGAAAAACTGTTTTTT	CASSLTGGEKLFF
.	TRBJ1-5	TRBV30	.	TGTGCCTGGGGTACTGGGGGCCCTCAGCCCCAGCATTTT	CAWGTGGPQPQHF
.	TRBJ2-7	TRBV5-1	.	TGCGCCAGCAGCTTGAGCCAGCGAGAACAGTACTTC	CASSLSQREQYF
.	TRBJ2-2	TRBV3-1/TRBV3-2	.	TGTGCCAGCAGCCAAGTTCCAGGGATAATTACCGGGGAGCTGTTTTTT	CASSQVPGIITGELFF
.	TRBJ2-7	TRBV30	.	TGTGCCTGGGAGAACCCAGGGTATTTGGCCGAGCAGTACTTC	CAWENPGYLAEQYF
.	TRBJ1-2	TRBV5-6	TRBD1	TGTGCCAGCAGCTTGGCCGAGACAGGGGTTCCAAACTCTGGCTACACCTTC	CASSLAETGVPNSGYTF
.	TRBJ1-2	TRBV11-2	TRBD1	TGTGCCAGCAGCTTAGTAAGGGACAGCTACGGGTATGGCTACACCTTC	CASSLVRDSYGYGYTF
few	TRBJ1-5	TRBV19	.	TGTGCCAGTAGCGATCCGGGGGTTCGCCGGCTTCAGCCCCAGCATTTT	CASSDPGVRRLQPQHF
.	TRBJ2-3	TRBV5-6	TRBD2	TGTGCCAGCAGACTTCATCTCGCGGGGGGAGGGGGACCCGGTGATACGCAGTATTTT	CASRLHLAGGGGPGDTQYF
.	TRBJ2-2	TRBV9	TRBD2	TGTGCCAGCAGCTCCCGGGGGGGTCAGGACACCGGGGAGCTGTTTTTT	CASSSRGGQDTGELFF
.	TRBJ2-2	TRBV5-1	TRBD1	TGCGCCAGCAGCTTGAGGGGGACAGGGATGTCCGGGGAGCTGTTTTTT	CASSLRGTGMSGELFF